Listed here are 24 T cell receptor beta chains from one sample, sequenced in a study of blood T cell repertoires in COVID-19. Measured with immunoSEQ multiplex PCR; TCRdb has only the in-frame clones, and not every one. The sample carries around 29,000 clones, approximately 71% recorded once. Specimen: peripheral blood. All receptors derive from a human donor in a cohort sampled during active COVID-19.

The rearrangement uses TRBV5-1 and TRBJ2-1, with D perhaps TRBD1 (6 bases). CDR1 is SGHRS and CDR2 is YFSETQ in the germline V gene. Trimming shortened V by 0 bases and J by 9 bases, and 13 bases separated the two germline ends. This CDR3 contains 14 residues. Here the CDR3 DNA reads TGCGCCAGCAGCTTGGGAGCCAGGGGCGGTGAGCAGTTCTTC. Translated: CASSLGARGGEQFF.

The chain carries TRBV5-5 and TRBJ2-1, with D unresolved. The V end lost 2 bases, the J end lost 9 bases, and 12 bases lay between the germline ends. From germline, CDR1 is SGHKS and CDR2 YYEKEE (reference sequence). There are 13 residues in the CDR3. CDR3 amino acids: CASSFDPAVEQFF. CDR3 DNA: TGTGCCAGCAGCTTTGACCCCGCGGTTGAGCAGTTCTTC.

The chain recombines TRBV28 with TRBJ1-5; tentative D call: TRBD1 (6 bases). The CDR3 covers 16 residues. The germline CDR1 and CDR2 sequences are MDHEN and SYDVKM. V was trimmed by 1 base and J by 0 bases, leaving 10 bases between them. CDR3 residues: CASSLFPGDSNQPQHF. For the CDR3, the DNA is TGTGCCAGCAGTTTATTCCCAGGGGATAGCAATCAGCCCCAGCATTTT.

The rearrangement joins TRBV5-1 to TRBJ1-1; TRBD1 agrees at 8 bases. The V gene end was trimmed by 0 bases and the J gene end by 5 bases; junction bases not matched to a gene: 6. Germline V gives CDR1 SGHRS, CDR2 YFSETQ. The CDR3 length is 15 residues. CDR3 sequence: CASSLVSGGWTEAFF. The CDR3 nucleotides read TGCGCCAGCAGCTTGGTGTCAGGGGGCTGGACTGAAGCTTTCTTT.

The J gene is TRBJ2-1, the V gene TRBV6-1, with 8 positions matching TRBD2. Losses at the gene ends were 2 bases for V and 3 bases for J; bases not matched to a gene: 3. The germline V gene has CDR1 MNHNS and CDR2 SASEGT. CDR3 size: 15 residues. The CDR3 protein is CASSERSGSYNEQFF. As DNA, the CDR3 is TGTGCCAGCAGTGAACGAAGCGGGAGCTACAATGAGCAGTTCTTC.

V usage is TRBV6-1 and J usage is TRBJ2-3; a possible D gene is TRBD2 (7 bases). The CDR3 has 16 residues. Per germline, CDR1 MNHNS and CDR2 SASEGT. V dropped 1 base and J dropped 5 bases, with 16 bases sitting between them. CDR3 loop: CASSEVLRGGGDTQYF. Written as DNA, the CDR3 is TGTGCCAGCAGTGAAGTTTTGAGGGGGGGCGGAGATACGCAGTATTTT.

This chain joins TRBV13 and TRBJ2-7; TRBD1 is a possible D gene (6 bases). Germline values: CDR1 PRHDT, CDR2 FYEKMQ (reference sequence). This CDR3 comprises 15 residues. V lost 5 bases and J 0 bases, leaving 14 bases between the germline ends. CDR3 loop: CASSPRQETSYEQYF. The CDR3 DNA is TGTGCCAGCAGCCCGCGACAGGAAACCTCCTACGAGCAGTACTTC.

Only a few counts were recorded for this clone. This chain uses TRBV4-2 with TRBJ1-1, with D possibly matching TRBD1 (6 bases). Deletions cut 4 bases from V and 4 bases from J, with 13 bases between. The CDR3 consists of 14 residues. From germline, CDR1 is LGHNA and CDR2 YNFKEQ. CDR3 in amino acids: CASSRGGGLTEAFF. The CDR3 DNA sequence: TGTGCCAGCAGCCGTGGCGGGGGGCTCACTGAAGCTTTCTTT.

This chain uses TRBV20-1 with TRBJ1-5; no firm D call. The CDR3 is made up of 14 amino acids. Germline CDR1 DFQATT, CDR2 SNEGSKA (reference sequence). V lost 3 bases and J 2 bases, leaving 11 bases between the germline ends. DNA for the CDR3: TGCAGTGCTAGTGTCCGGGTGGGCAATCAGCCCCAGCATTTT. It translates to CSASVRVGNQPQHF.

The chain joins TRBV19 to TRBJ2-1, with D possibly TRBD1 on 6 matching bases. This CDR3 has 15 residues. Trimming took off 3 bases at V and 6 bases at J, with 15 bases between the two ends. Germline CDR1 and CDR2: LNHDA and SQIVND (reference sequence). CDR3 protein: CASSIVRGNTNEQFF. The CDR3 DNA sequence: TGTGCCAGTAGTATCGTCAGGGGAAATACCAATGAGCAGTTCTTC.

This rearrangement joins TRBV19 to TRBJ1-1; TRBD1 agrees at 8 bases. The ends lost 6 bases at V and 5 bases at J; junction bases unmatched: 14. The length of the CDR3 is 16 residues. CDR1 LNHDA and CDR2 SQIVND come from the germline V gene (reference sequence). Written as DNA, the CDR3 is TGTGCCAGTAGACCTTGGCAGGGGGCAGCCATAACTGAAGCTTTCTTT. Its translation: CASRPWQGAAITEAFF.

The chain combines TRBV2 with TRBJ1-5; D possibly corresponds to TRBD1 (5 bases). This CDR3 comprises 14 residues. Trimming took 6 bases from V and 3 from J, leaving 12 bases between them. Germline V gene data show CDR1 as SNHLY and CDR2 as FYNNEI. CDR3 in DNA: TGTGCCAGCAGAGGGGACTCCCCCAATCAGCCCCAGCATTTT. This translates into CASRGDSPNQPQHF.

This clone came up a few times. The chain recombines TRBV7-2 with TRBJ1-1, with no clear D. V lost 8 bases and J lost 10, with 11 bases in between. The length of the CDR3 is 10 residues. Germline V gives CDR1 SGHTA, CDR2 FQGNSA. CDR3 sequence: CASYSGRAFF. The CDR3 DNA reads TGTGCCAGCTACTCGGGGAGAGCTTTCTTT.

As regards this clone: Other DNA sequences in the sample encode the same CDR3. V is TRBV7-3 and J is TRBJ2-2; D gene ambiguous. This CDR3 is 14 amino acids long. Trimming stripped 5 bases from V and 2 bases from J, with 9 bases between. The V gene's germline CDR1 is SGHTA and CDR2 FQGTGA. In DNA, the CDR3 is TGTGCCAGCAGCCTTCTTCTTAACACCGGGGAGCTGTTTTTT. Amino acid sequence: CASSLLLNTGELFF.

The CDR3 nucleotides read TGTGCCAGCAGCCAACCATCGACCAGAGCGGGAGCGAGAAATGAGCAGTTCTTC. Protein: CASSQPSTRAGARNEQFF. This chain joins TRBV4-2 and TRBJ2-1, with 8 bases lining up with TRBD2. Trimming cost V 2 bases and J 7 bases; bases outside gene matches: 16. Germline V gives CDR1 LGHNA, CDR2 YNFKEQ. CDR3 size: 18 residues.

The CDR3 DNA reads TGTGCCAGCTCACCTCGACAGGAGACGGTGGGAGAGACCCAGTACTTC. Translated: CASSPRQETVGETQYF. V and J are TRBV18 and TRBJ2-5, with D maybe TRBD1 (6 bases). V was shortened by 3 bases and J by 4 bases, with 18 bases between the two germline ends. CDR1 is KGHSH and CDR2 is LQKENI in the germline V gene. CDR3 length: 16 residues.

In its sample, this clone was seen many times. V usage is TRBV9 and J usage is TRBJ1-1; a weak D match, TRBD1 (5 bases). The ends were cut back, 2 bases at V and 0 bases at J, with 17 bases in the middle. The CDR3 is 17 residues long. The germline gives CDR1 SGDLS, CDR2 YYNGEE. The CDR3: CASSVSLGRGLNTEAFF. The CDR3 nucleotides read TGTGCCAGCAGCGTCTCTCTAGGTAGGGGCCTGAACACTGAAGCTTTCTTT.

The chain uses TRBV29-1 and TRBJ2-7, with D perhaps TRBD2 (6 bases). Trimming removed 6 bases from V and 4 bases from J, with 10 bases in between. The germline gives CDR1 SQVTM, CDR2 ANQGSEA. The CDR3 contains 11 residues. This CDR3 reads CSVSAGYEQYF. The CDR3 DNA reads TGCAGCGTGAGTGCGGGGTACGAGCAGTACTTC.

The gene calls are TRBV4-1 and TRBJ2-2; 7 bases align to TRBD1. Germline CDR1 is MGHRA and CDR2 is YSYEKL. V shed 4 bases and J 6 bases; nucleotides not matched to a gene: 8. The CDR3 sequence is 15 residues long. The DNA of the CDR3 is TGCGCCAGCAGCCCCGGGACAGCCGCTGCCGGGGAGCTGTTTTTT. Translation: CASSPGTAAAGELFF.

This clone was counted once. The chain uses TRBV2 and TRBJ2-1; D unresolved. Trimming stripped 3 bases from V and 6 bases from J, with 9 bases between. The length of the CDR3 is 13 residues. CDR1 and CDR2 (germline): SNHLY, FYNNEI. In nucleotides, the CDR3 is TGTGCCAGCAGTGAGGGCAGTTCCAATGAGCAGTTCTTC. Translating it yields CASSEGSSNEQFF. Based on the CDR3 plus reference TRBV2 and TRBJ2-1, the full variable domain is EPEVTQTPSHQVTQMGQEVILRCVPISNHLYFYWYRQILGQKVEFLVSFYNNEISEKSEIFDDQFSVERPDGSNFTLKIRSTKLEDSAMYFCASSEGSSNEQFFGPGTRLTVL.

This chain uses TRBV11-2 with TRBJ2-7; tentative D call: TRBD2 (5 bases). CDR3 length equals 16 residues. Trimming removed 5 bases from V and 2 bases from J, with 19 bases in between. Germline V CDR1 and CDR2: SGHAT, FQNNGV. The CDR3 nucleotides read TGTGCCAGCAGCGTATTGGACTCCCGAGGGACCTACGAGCAGTACTTC. Translated: CASSVLDSRGTYEQYF.

The genes are TRBV2 and TRBJ2-3; 10 positions agree with TRBD2. The length of the CDR3 is 19 residues. Germline CDR1 is SNHLY and CDR2 is FYNNEI. V lost 5 bases to trimming and J lost 3 bases; unmatched junction nucleotides: 17. CDR3 sequence reads: CASSQGGLAGVFGTDTQYF. CDR3 DNA: TGTGCCAGCAGTCAAGGCGGGCTAGCGGGGGTATTTGGTACAGATACGCAGTATTTT.

The V gene is TRBV3-1 (or the pseudogene TRBV3-2), the J gene TRBJ2-3, with TRBD2 as a possible D gene (6 bases). V was shortened by 3 bases and J by 0 bases, with 13 bases between the two germline ends. Germline V gene sequence: CDR1 LGHDT, CDR2 YNNKEL (reference sequence). This CDR3 has 16 amino acids. CDR3 bases: TGTGCCAGCAGCCACAGTGTAGCGGCGAGCACAGATACGCAGTATTTT. It translates to CASSHSVAASTDTQYF.

This chain uses TRBV6-5 with TRBJ2-5; D might be TRBD2 (6 bases). Germline V gene sequence: CDR1 MNHEY, CDR2 SVGAGI. There are 15 residues in the CDR3. Between the trimmed V and J ends, which lost 0 bases and 4 bases, there was a span of 12 bases. CDR3 loop: CASSYSNGEAETQYF. The CDR3 bases are TGTGCCAGCAGTTACTCGAACGGGGAGGCAGAGACCCAGTACTTC.